This T cell receptor (beta chain) was sequenced for a study of cytomegalovirus exposure and HLA in healthy donors. The CDR3 is 15 amino acids. Trimming removed 4 bases from V and 3 bases from J; junction bases left unmatched: 9. Germline V CDR1 and CDR2: SGHDT, YYEEEE. This PCR relied on a set of 60 Vbeta primers and 13 Jbeta primers. Clones were sequenced by immunoSEQ multiplex PCR, and TCRdb holds only the in-frame ones, with some missing. The repertoire holds 150,000 to 200,000 clones, with roughly four fifths as singletons. The clonotype originates from a woman aged 18 to 35 in good health and CMV-seronegative. Material for sequencing was PBMCs. V is TRBV5-6 and J is TRBJ2-7; TRBD2 aligns across 8 bases. DNA of the CDR3: TGTGCCAGCAGCACCTCCGGGACTAGTATCTACGAGCAGTACTTC. Its protein product is CASSTSGTSIYEQYF.